The T cell receptor (beta chain) under discussion was sequenced for a study of response to subunit inactivated influenza vaccine. Notes on the study in general: A suggestion made by the authors is that each seasonal influenza vaccination recruits few new T cells.

In TCRdb, the RT-PCR reads were re-called with MiXCR into one record per CDR3 protein. The table records some 800,000 distinct CDR3 sequences, about 20% of them present only once. In germline, CDR1 is LGHNA, CDR2 YSLEER. The junction had 11 bases not matched to a gene; V was cut back by 3 bases and J by 4 bases. CDR3 length equals 16 residues. This clonotype was picked up a small number of times. Its antigen is still unknown. The chain links TRBV4-3 to TRBJ1-2, with TRBD1 matching over 7 bases. The source of this sequence is a man aged 50 to 60 who received an inactivated influenza vaccine. Sequenced material: PBMCs from blood, taken roughly 5 days after vaccination. CDR3 nucleotides: TGCGCCAGCAGCCAGACGGCGGGACAGCTTGCCTATGGCTACACCTTC. This encodes CASSQTAGQLAYGYTF.